Each of the 22 T cell receptor beta chains below was sequenced from the same sample in a study of CXCR3-negative and CXCR3-positive naive CD8 T cells. Regarding the study as a whole: More hydrophobic TRB CDR3s occurred in CXCR3-positive than in CXCR3-negative naive cells.

These receptors' targets are unknown. In preparing the TRB cDNA libraries, 5' RACE with UMI labels was used. With the 5' RACE reads reprocessed, TCRdb shows one record per CDR3 protein and no DNA. The sample holds a few thousand distinct CDR3 sequences. Sequences were obtained from naive CXCR3+ CD8+ T cells from blood. Subset reported: CD45RO-CCR7+CD27+CD95- naive CD8+ T cells expressing CXCR3 (TNR3+). The receptors derive from a human donor in good health. Some clones in this sample may be carry-over from other donors' samples.

This chain links TRBV29-1 with TRBJ2-7. CDR3 length: 13 residues. Germline values: CDR1 SQVTM, CDR2 ANQGSEA. The CDR3 loop reads CSGLADSSYEQYF.

The chain joins TRBV29-1 to TRBJ1-2. The CDR3 covers 12 residues. Germline V CDR1 and CDR2: SQVTM, ANQGSEA. CDR3 sequence reads: CSVDQSGYGYTF.

CDR3 protein: CASSLGPWGGTSTDTQYF. V gene TRBV11-2 combines with J gene TRBJ2-3; TCRdb lists TRBD1, though no DNA is available to test this call. The germline CDR1 and CDR2 sequences are SGHAT and FQNNGV. The CDR3 spans 18 residues.

The chain is built from TRBV29-1 and TRBJ2-2; TCRdb's D call of TRBD1 is untestable without DNA. The CDR3 spans 13 residues. CDR1 and CDR2 from the germline V gene are SQVTM and ANQGSEA. CDR3 amino acids: CSVRDSNTGELFF.

This sequence joins TRBV28 and TRBJ2-7; TCRdb reports TRBD1, a call that lacks DNA to check it against. The CDR3 is made up of 15 amino acids. Germline V gene data show CDR1 as MDHEN and CDR2 as SYDVKM. The CDR3: CASSFVRDTSYEQYF.

Its frequency marks this clonotype as medium-sized. The V gene is TRBV29-1, the J gene TRBJ2-5; no DNA is available, so the TRBD1 call from TCRdb remains unchecked. The CDR3 runs to 15 residues. Germline CDR1 SQVTM, CDR2 ANQGSEA. CDR3 residues: CSVVWGDREGETQYF. Using reference TRBV29-1 and TRBJ2-5 for the parts outside the CDR3, the full variable domain is SAVISQKPSRDICQRGTSLTIQCQVDSQVTMMFWYRQQPGQSLTLIATANQGSEATYESGFVIDKFPISRPNLTFSTLTVSNMSPEDSSIYLCSVVWGDREGETQYFGPGTRLLVL.

V is TRBV2 and J is TRBJ2-5; the TCRdb call, TRBD1, lacks DNA for checking. Germline CDR1 is SNHLY and CDR2 is FYNNEI. The CDR3 totals 15 residues. This CDR3 is CASSGLGDTQETQYF.

This chain links TRBV19 with TRBJ2-1; TCRdb's D call of TRBD1 is untestable without DNA. The CDR3 sequence is 15 residues long. Germline V gene data show CDR1 as LNHDA and CDR2 as SQIVND (reference sequence). The CDR3 protein is CASSIWGPDHNEQFF.

The gene calls are TRBV20-1 and TRBJ2-7; absent DNA, TCRdb's TRBD2 call cannot be checked. This CDR3 region has 13 residues. Germline-derived CDR1 and CDR2 are DFQATT and SNEGSKA (reference sequence). CDR3 loop: CSARAGSSYEQYF.

This clonotype counts as medium-sized by frequency. The genes are TRBV29-1 and TRBJ1-2. Germline loops: CDR1 SQVTM, CDR2 ANQGSEA. CDR3 length: 12 residues. CDR3 amino acids: CSVEDGGYGYTF.

V gene TRBV28 combines with J gene TRBJ2-7; with no DNA, the TCRdb D assignment of TRBD1 cannot be verified. The CDR3 runs 14 residues. CDR1 is MDHEN and CDR2 is SYDVKM in the germline V gene. The CDR3 region is CASSSRTGLGEQYF.

Its frequency marks this clonotype as medium-sized. The chain is built from TRBV29-1 and TRBJ2-1. CDR3 size: 14 residues. Germline lookup yields CDR1 SQVTM and CDR2 ANQGSEA. CDR3 amino acids: CSVFGVTSYNEQFF.

The chain is built from TRBV28 and TRBJ2-2. CDR1 MDHEN and CDR2 SYDVKM come from the germline V gene. The CDR3 sequence is 15 residues long. CDR3: CASSLGTPNTGELFF.

This clonotype is called medium-sized based on its frequency. This rearrangement joins TRBV27 to TRBJ1-1; TCRdb's assignment of TRBD1 cannot be checked, as there is no DNA. CDR1 is MNHEY and CDR2 is SMNVEV in the germline V gene (reference sequence). This CDR3 is 17 amino acids long. CDR3 region: CASSPGTGGGGNTEAFF.

The chain couples TRBV13 to TRBJ1-1; the TRBD1 assignment by TCRdb is unverifiable without DNA. The CDR3 contains 18 residues. In germline, CDR1 is PRHDT, CDR2 FYEKMQ (reference sequence). This CDR3 is CASSPSGQGVRMNTEAFF.

The J gene is TRBJ1-1, the V gene TRBV7-9; TCRdb calls TRBD1, which cannot be checked without DNA. Germline V lookup: CDR1 SEHNR, CDR2 FQNEAQ (reference sequence). The CDR3 covers 15 residues. The CDR3 protein is CAITWTGRGFTEAFF.

The genes are TRBV25-1 and TRBJ1-6. The CDR3 consists of 18 residues. Germline lookup yields CDR1 MGHDK and CDR2 SYGVNS. The CDR3 reads CASSARTAESSYNSPLHF.

This clonotype is deemed medium-sized (0.01 to 0.1%) by its frequency. The chain combines TRBV15 with TRBJ2-5; without DNA, the TCRdb call of TRBD1 cannot be checked. The CDR3 has 16 residues. Looked up from germline, CDR1 is LNHNV and CDR2 is YYDKDF (reference sequence). The CDR3 here is CATSPTAGTGEETQYF.

Frequency places this clonotype as medium-sized. V is TRBV29-1 and J is TRBJ2-1; TCRdb selects TRBD2, and the lack of DNA leaves this call unchecked. Per the germline V gene, CDR1 is SQVTM and CDR2 is ANQGSEA. The CDR3 spans 12 residues. CDR3 region: CSVLRENNEQFF.

By frequency, this clonotype is medium-sized. The gene calls are TRBV29-1 and TRBJ2-2. Germline CDR1 is SQVTM and CDR2 is ANQGSEA. The CDR3 consists of 12 residues. CDR3 region: CSTADNTGELFF.

The J gene is TRBJ2-2, the V gene TRBV6-6; as DNA is missing, the TRBD1 call by TCRdb cannot be tested. This CDR3 contains 15 residues. Germline assignment: CDR1 MNHNY and CDR2 SVGAGI (reference sequence). The chain's CDR3 is CASEAGTGNTGELFF.

This clonotype ranks as medium-sized in terms of frequency. The rearrangement joins TRBV24-1 to TRBJ1-5. The CDR3 covers 14 residues. Germline CDR1 and CDR2: KGHDR and SFDVKD. CDR3 in amino acids: CATSEVGSNHPQHF.